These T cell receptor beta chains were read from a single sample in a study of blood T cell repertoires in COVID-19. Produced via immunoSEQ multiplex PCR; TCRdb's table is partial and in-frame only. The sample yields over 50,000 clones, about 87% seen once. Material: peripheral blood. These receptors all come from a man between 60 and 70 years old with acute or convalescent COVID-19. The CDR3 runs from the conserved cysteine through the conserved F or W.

CASSEPGDRAGGKETQYF	18	TRBV10-2	TRBJ2-5
CASSTGSTWNQPQHF	15	TRBV19	TRBJ1-5
CSANEWAGLAETQYF	15	TRBV20-1	TRBJ2-5
CASSSAQGGYGYTF	14	TRBV6-2/TRBV6-3	TRBJ1-2
CASRMEGRTGELFF	14	TRBV5-6	TRBJ2-2
CASSLEIGGSDTQYF	15	TRBV11-3	TRBJ2-3
CASSPNPGDTEAFF	14	TRBV11-3	TRBJ1-1
CASSQNGGPTDTQYF	15	TRBV23-1	TRBJ2-3
CASSHLSGGVVKTQYF	16	TRBV4-3	TRBJ2-5
CASRSQVNTGELFF	14	TRBV19	TRBJ2-2